This passage covers 17 T cell receptor beta chains from one sample sequenced in a study of control samples from healthy donors and cancer patients. Sequencing was performed with immunoSEQ multiplex PCR; in TCRdb, only in-frame clones are kept and a portion is missing. Among tens of thousands of clones listed, just under 85% were seen once. The sample was blood. The source is a man aged 25-45 years in good health.

The sample holds a few counts of this clone. The rearrangement joins TRBV7-3 to TRBJ2-2, with D hard to call. Germline V gene sequence: CDR1 SGHTA, CDR2 FQGTGA. The V and J ends lost 5 bases and 0 bases respectively, with 10 bases between them. This CDR3 has 15 amino acids. This CDR3 reads CASSRTGTNTGELFF. Here the CDR3 DNA reads TGTGCCAGCAGCCGGACGGGTACGAACACCGGGGAGCTGTTTTTT.

This clone was picked up one time. The chain's CDR3 is CASSEVGRYSNQPQHF. CDR3 coding DNA: TGTGCCAGCAGTGAAGTCGGACGGTATAGCAATCAGCCCCAGCATTTT. The J gene is TRBJ1-5, the V gene TRBV6-1; D gene ambiguous. The ends were cut back, 1 base at V and 0 bases at J, with 10 bases in the middle. CDR3 length: 16 amino acids. Germline lookup yields CDR1 MNHNS and CDR2 SASEGT.

The V call is TRBV7-3, the J call TRBJ2-7, with D hard to call. Germline V CDR1 and CDR2: SGHTA, FQGTGA. The length of the CDR3 is 12 residues. V lost 5 bases and J lost 4, with 9 bases in between. CDR3 amino acids: CASSTQRYEQYF. The CDR3 DNA follows: TGTGCCAGCAGCACCCAACGGTACGAGCAGTACTTC.

The chain joins TRBV18 to TRBJ1-1, with D tentatively TRBD1 (6 bases). Trimming removed 5 bases from V and 4 bases from J, with 11 bases in between. CDR1 is KGHSH, CDR2 LQKENI, per germline. This CDR3 spans 13 amino acids. The CDR3 nucleotides are TGTGCCAGCTCAAGACAGGAAGGCACTGAAGCTTTCTTT. It encodes CASSRQEGTEAFF.

The chain joins TRBV7-9 to TRBJ1-3, with 8 bases matching TRBD1. The germline V gene encodes CDR1 SEHNR and CDR2 FQNEAQ (reference sequence). This CDR3 contains 16 residues. J lost 3 bases, V lost 5 bases, and 9 bases had no gene match. CDR3 amino acids: CASSGPADRGGNTIYF. In DNA, the CDR3 is TGTGCCAGCAGCGGCCCGGCCGACAGGGGTGGAAACACCATATATTTT.

The chain links TRBV29-1 to TRBJ1-1; tentative D call: TRBD1 (6 bases). V lost 7 bases and J 2 bases, leaving 20 bases between the germline ends. CDR1 and CDR2 from the germline V gene are SQVTM and ANQGSEA. The CDR3 is 15 amino acids. CDR3 sequence (DNA): TGCAGCGGGGATAAGACAGGCGGTAAAAACACTGAAGCTTTCTTT. Its translation is CSGDKTGGKNTEAFF.

The chain is built from TRBV19 and TRBJ2-5; TRBD2 matches at 7 bases. Germline V gene data show CDR1 as LNHDA and CDR2 as SQIVND (reference sequence). The V gene end was trimmed by 1 base and the J gene end by 0 bases; junction bases not matched to a gene: 8. CDR3 size: 17 residues. The CDR3 DNA follows: TGTGCCAGTAGTATAGGTACGGGGGGAAGGTACCAAGAGACCCAGTACTTC. Its protein product is CASSIGTGGRYQETQYF.

This clone was recorded once. The chain is built from TRBV9 and TRBJ1-3, with D maybe TRBD1 (5 bases). The V gene lost 4 bases and the J gene lost 0 bases, with 11 bases spanning the gap. The CDR3 is 15 amino acids. Germline V gene data show CDR1 as SGDLS and CDR2 as YYNGEE. In nucleotides, the CDR3 is TGTGCCAGCAGCTTGGGACTGAACTCTGGAAACACCATATATTTT. Encoded protein: CASSLGLNSGNTIYF.

This sequence joins TRBV7-8 and TRBJ2-7; 12 bases are shared with TRBD2. Trimming at V came to 5 bases and at J to 3 bases, leaving 8 bases not matched to a gene. The CDR3 covers 16 residues. Germline loops: CDR1 SGHVS, CDR2 FQNEAQ. CDR3 amino acids: CASSPKLAGGLYEQYF. In DNA, the CDR3 is TGTGCCAGCAGCCCGAAACTAGCGGGGGGACTCTACGAGCAGTACTTC.

The J gene is TRBJ2-3, the V gene TRBV5-1; D possibly corresponds to TRBD2 (5 bases). Germline assignment: CDR1 SGHRS and CDR2 YFSETQ. Trimming removed 4 bases from V and 3 bases from J, with 12 bases in between. The CDR3 is 14 amino acids. CDR3 residues: CASSLRSGTDTQYF. As DNA, the CDR3 is TGCGCCAGCAGCCTTAGATCGGGGACAGATACGCAGTATTTT.

The chain combines TRBV28 with TRBJ2-7; 7 bases map to TRBD1. The CDR3 consists of 16 residues. Germline values: CDR1 MDHEN, CDR2 SYDVKM. Germline trimming cut 5 bases from V and 7 bases from J; bases unmatched to any gene: 17. CDR3 bases: TGTGCCAGCAGTCCAAGTTATCCAGGGGGTTGGGAAGAGCAGTACTTC. Its translation is CASSPSYPGGWEEQYF.

The rearrangement links TRBV6-4 to TRBJ2-2, with 7 nucleotides matching TRBD1. The CDR3 runs 13 residues. Germline assignment: CDR1 MRHNA and CDR2 SNTAGT. V dropped 5 bases and J dropped 5; count of bases not matched to a gene: 2. The CDR3 nucleotides read TGTGCCAGCAGTCCACAGGGGACCGGGGAGCTGTTTTTT. It codes for CASSPQGTGELFF.

The chain couples TRBV28 to TRBJ2-5; the D is unclear. The germline CDR1 and CDR2 sequences are MDHEN and SYDVKM. Between the trimmed V and J ends, which lost 3 bases and 2 bases, there was a span of 16 bases. The CDR3 spans 16 residues. CDR3 residues: CASSLVRPGRQETQYF. Written as DNA, the CDR3 is TGTGCCAGCAGTTTGGTTCGCCCCGGTCGGCAAGAGACCCAGTACTTC.

V and J are TRBV5-8 and TRBJ1-5, with D unresolved. The ends were cut back, 5 bases at V and 6 bases at J, with 12 bases in the middle. CDR1 is SGHTS and CDR2 is YDEGEE in the germline V gene. CDR3 size: 13 residues. The CDR3 DNA reads as TGTGCCAGCAGGCCTAGATCGGTTCAGCCCCAGCATTTT. Residues: CASRPRSVQPQHF. Complete variable domain (other parts from reference TRBV5-8 and TRBJ1-5): EAGVTQSPTHLIKTRGQQATLRCSPISGHTSVYWYQQALGLGLQFLLWYDEGEERNRGNFPPRFSGRQFPNYSSELNVNALELEDSALYLCASRPRSVQPQHFGDGTRLSIL.

About this clone: Because the CDR3 is missing its conserved closing phenylalanine or tryptophan, this is likely a read error. No DNA is shown, since the ends of the CDR3 on it are uncertain; the CDR3 is the one TCRdb lists. The V gene is TRBV5-4, the J gene TRBJ1-4; TRBD1 is the table's D call, not checked against the DNA. From its first to its last residue, the CDR3 has 11 amino acids. Germline CDR1 and CDR2: SGHNT and YYREEE (reference sequence). The CDR3 here is CASSLAGQGVG.

The V call is TRBV20-1, the J call TRBJ2-3; D is possibly TRBD2 (5 bases). V was cut by 4 bases and J by 6 bases, with 8 bases left in between. From germline, CDR1 is DFQATT and CDR2 SNEGSKA (reference sequence). The CDR3 loop spans 11 amino acids. The CDR3 bases are TGCAGTGCTATTAGAGGGGATACGCAGTATTTT. It yields the protein CSAIRGDTQYF.

This CDR3 is CASSLSEGGYVEGAFF. DNA for the CDR3: TGTGCCAGTTCATTATCTGAAGGGGGTTACGTCGAAGGAGCTTTCTTT. The rearrangement joins TRBV18 to TRBJ1-1; possibly TRBD1 for D (6 bases). CDR3 length: 16 residues. CDR1 KGHSH and CDR2 LQKENI come from the germline V gene. Trimming removed 9 bases from V and 10 bases from J, with 30 bases in between.